This entry features one TCR beta chain sequence. Its antigen is not known. Primers included in the PCR were 60 Vbeta and 13 Jbeta primers. The repertoire was sequenced with immunoSEQ multiplex PCR; TCRdb's copy has only in-frame clones and lacks some. Of 150,000 to 250,000 clones in the sample, around 83% are singletons; the top ten hold 5.5% to 7.5%. The length of the CDR3 is 14 residues. V shed 4 bases and J shed 5 bases, with 11 bases lying between them. The V gene's germline CDR1 is MGHRA and CDR2 YSYEKL. This specimen belongs to a study of cytomegalovirus exposure and HLA in healthy donors. Study as a whole: Researchers found that roughly 81% of around 400 genotyped donors fell within the Caucasian-associated ancestry cluster. Study-level points and caveats: In a later analysis, specific HLA alleles were associated with more than 15,000 TCR beta sequences at a 0.05 false discovery rate. When analyzed later, the rates of TCR association showed variation by HLA locus, with DRB1 the most and HLA-C the fewest. A prior analysis recorded that most TCR beta V segments were productive about 87% or about 30% of the time.

V usage is TRBV4-1 and J usage is TRBJ2-2, with D perhaps matching TRBD2 (7 bases). The receptor was derived from a woman aged 45-59 years in good health and CMV-seropositive. The sequenced sample was PBMCs. The CDR3 region is CASSLGGGTGELFF. The CDR3 nucleotides are TGCGCCAGCAGCCTAGGGGGGGGAACCGGGGAGCTGTTTTTT.